This T cell receptor beta chain was retrieved from a study of cytomegalovirus exposure and HLA in healthy donors. In the study overall: Membership in the Caucasian-associated ancestry cluster was found for 81% of approximately 400 genotyped donors.

In germline, CDR1 is SNHLY, CDR2 FYNNEI. The CDR3 has 14 amino acids. V was clipped by 6 bases and J by 0 bases, with 11 bases between them. This clone is a singleton in its sample. The antigen is not known. General study findings and limits: Later on, an analysis showed TCR association rates differing by HLA locus, with DRB1 the most and HLA-C the fewest. Presence/absence analyses assumed roughly uniform sequencing depth across donors.

All donors participated as healthy donors of bone marrow. Primers included in the PCR were 60 Vbeta and 13 Jbeta primers. Repertoires were generated with immunoSEQ multiplex PCR, while TCRdb's copy carries only in-frame clones and drops some. The sample comprises about 180,000 clones, around 77% of which are singletons, and approximately 2.5% rests with the top ten. The chain uses TRBV2 and TRBJ1-1; D possibly corresponds to TRBD1 (6 bases). The TCR comes from a man aged 55 to 70 in good health and CMV-seronegative. The sequenced sample was PBMCs. CDR3 sequence reads: CASSQTGMNTEAFF. CDR3 nucleotide sequence: TGTGCCAGCAGCCAAACAGGGATGAACACTGAAGCTTTCTTT.